This TCR beta chain was recorded in a study of blood T cells in healthy people across ages. Donors were healthy Caucasian individuals from Russia aged roughly 6 to 90. Then a second PCR, running about 6 to 11 cycles, was carried out with a sample-barcoded 5' primer and a J-beta primer mix. Each sample provided no less than 2.5 million CDR3-containing paired-end reads. TCRdb reprocessed the 5' RACE reads via MiXCR and lists one record per CDR3 protein. In the table there are more than 550,000 distinct CDR3 sequences, about a fifth of which are singletons. Whole-study results and caveats: Compared with aged donors, long-lived donors showed fewer expanded clones, suggesting selection. A strong correlation was found between TCR beta diversity and the percentage of naive T cells.

J lost 6 bases, V lost 6 bases, and 8 bases had no gene match. Germline V lookup: CDR1 DFQATT, CDR2 SNEGSKA (reference sequence). CDR3 length: 13 residues. Notes on this clonotype: Its antigen remains unidentified.

This chain uses TRBV20-1 with TRBJ1-2; 9 bases fit TRBD1. The clonotype comes from a man aged 70-80 years in good health. Sequenced sample: blood. CDR3 amino acids: CSASPTGGDGYTF. The CDR3 bases are TGCAGTGCAAGCCCCACAGGGGGCGATGGCTACACCTTC.